Following are 22 T cell receptor beta chains from one sample sequenced in a study of technical replicates of blood from a handful of donors. Profiling relied on immunoSEQ multiplex PCR, and the TCRdb table lists in-frame clones only, not all of them. The table lists roughly 70,000 clones, roughly 93% of them singletons. Sequenced sample: T cells isolated from PBMCs. These receptors all come from a human donor in good health.

The V gene is TRBV6-1, the J gene TRBJ1-2; 8 bases fit TRBD1. The germline CDR1 and CDR2 sequences are MNHNS and SASEGT. CDR3 length: 17 amino acids. V trimming: 4 bases; J trimming: 1 base; junction bases outside the gene matches: 11. CDR3 in amino acids: CASSAGGQAPFNYGYTF. In DNA, the CDR3 is TGTGCCAGCAGTGCCGGGGGACAGGCGCCCTTTAACTATGGCTACACCTTC.

The V gene is TRBV5-1, the J gene TRBJ2-1; D uncertain. The CDR3 is 12 amino acids. The germline gives CDR1 SGHRS, CDR2 YFSETQ. Trimming shortened V by 4 bases and J by 5 bases, and 7 bases separated the two germline ends. CDR3 sequence reads: CASSLRDNEQFF. DNA for the CDR3: TGCGCCAGCAGCCTACGGGACAATGAGCAGTTCTTC. The full variable domain, completed using reference TRBV5-1 and TRBJ2-1, is KAGVTQTPRYLIKTRGQQVTLSCSPISGHRSVSWYQQTPGQGLQFLFEYFSETQRNKGNFPGRFSGRQFSNSRSEMNVSTLELGDSALYLCASSLRDNEQFFGPGTRLTVL.

DNA of the CDR3: TGCGCCAGCAGTCAAATTACAGGGTCGGGGAACACCGGGGAGCTGTTTTTT. Residues: CASSQITGSGNTGELFF. The chain uses TRBV5-1 and TRBJ2-2; possible D gene TRBD1, 6 bases. Germline CDR1 and CDR2: SGHRS and YFSETQ. Trimming took off 5 bases at V and 1 base at J, with 18 bases between the two ends. The CDR3 runs 17 residues. Supplemented by reference TRBV5-1 and TRBJ2-2, the full variable domain reads KAGVTQTPRYLIKTRGQQVTLSCSPISGHRSVSWYQQTPGQGLQFLFEYFSETQRNKGNFPGRFSGRQFSNSRSEMNVSTLELGDSALYLCASSQITGSGNTGELFFGEGSRLTVL.

The gene calls are TRBV5-1 and TRBJ2-1; D is ambiguous. This CDR3 contains 15 residues. CDR1 and CDR2 from the germline V gene are SGHRS and YFSETQ. V lost 6 bases and J lost 8, with 21 bases in between. CDR3 residues: CASTSFAPLRDEQFF. The CDR3 nucleotides are TGCGCCAGCACCTCTTTTGCGCCACTAAGAGATGAGCAGTTCTTC.

The chain joins TRBV5-1 to TRBJ1-2; 9 positions match TRBD1. CDR3 length equals 15 residues. The germline gives CDR1 SGHRS, CDR2 YFSETQ. With 5 bases clipped from V and 3 bases from J, the junction kept 8 bases outside the gene matches. CDR3 nucleotide sequence: TGCGCCAGCAGAGTAGGGGACAGGGAACACTATGGCTACACCTTC. This gives the protein CASRVGDREHYGYTF.

This clone was found once. The V call is TRBV5-1, the J call TRBJ2-2; 13 bases line up with TRBD2. The CDR3 length is 16 residues. The V and J ends lost 7 bases and 3 bases, in that order; junction bases with no gene match: 6. Germline CDR1 and CDR2: SGHRS and YFSETQ. CDR3 sequence reads: CASHTSGRADTGELFF. CDR3 nucleotides: TGCGCCAGCCATACTAGCGGGAGGGCCGACACCGGGGAGCTGTTTTTT.

This clone occurred a few times. J is TRBJ2-1 and V is TRBV9, with 7 bases aligning to TRBD2. The CDR3 has 12 residues. In germline, CDR1 is SGDLS, CDR2 YYNGEE. V shed 4 bases, J shed 9 bases, and the junction held 4 bases outside the gene matches. The CDR3 region has the DNA TGTGCCAGCAGCCCCGGGAGGAGTGAGCAGTTCTTC. This translates into CASSPGRSEQFF.

V usage is TRBV6-6 and J usage is TRBJ1-1, with TRBD1 as a possible D gene (6 bases). CDR3 length equals 11 residues. Trimming removed 2 bases from V and 8 bases from J, with 6 bases in between. From germline, CDR1 is MNHNY and CDR2 SVGAGI (reference sequence). The CDR3 sequence is CASSYGGEAFF. CDR3 DNA: TGTGCCAGCAGTTACGGGGGCGAAGCTTTCTTT.

The chain uses TRBV7-3 and TRBJ2-3; possibly TRBD1 for D (6 bases). The CDR3 has 18 amino acids. V was pared by 4 bases and J by 0 bases, with 20 bases between. Germline values: CDR1 SGHTA, CDR2 FQGTGA. The DNA of the CDR3 is TGTGCCAGCAGCTCCGTGACAGGATTCAGACCTAGCACAGATACGCAGTATTTT. It translates to CASSSVTGFRPSTDTQYF.

The chain recombines TRBV7-2 with TRBJ1-2; TRBD1 aligns across 9 bases. The CDR3 is made up of 15 amino acids. The germline V gene has CDR1 SGHTA and CDR2 FQGNSA. J lost 7 bases, V lost 3 bases, and 9 bases had no gene match. CDR3 sequence (DNA): TGTGCCAGCAGCTTGGGAACGGGACAGGGAGGTGGCTACACCTTC. Amino acids: CASSLGTGQGGGYTF.

This clone has only one observation. V gene TRBV7-6 combines with J gene TRBJ2-4, with D maybe TRBD2 (5 bases). The CDR3 covers 13 residues. The germline CDR1 and CDR2 sequences are SGHVS and FNYEAQ. Trimming pared 5 bases from V and 9 bases from J, leaving 14 bases between. The CDR3 loop reads CASSGEPEGIQYF. The CDR3, as DNA: TGTGCCAGCAGCGGCGAACCAGAGGGCATTCAGTACTTC.

The chain joins TRBV11-2 to TRBJ1-1; D uncertain. Deletions cut 1 base from V and 4 bases from J, with 7 bases between. This CDR3 is built from 13 residues. The V gene's germline CDR1 is SGHAT and CDR2 FQNNGV. In DNA form, the CDR3 reads TGTGCCAGCAGCTTAGGGTCGGGCACTGAAGCTTTCTTT. Translating it yields CASSLGSGTEAFF.

The chain carries TRBV10-3 and TRBJ2-4, with TRBD2 as a possible D gene (6 bases). This CDR3 comprises 13 residues. The germline V and J ends were trimmed by 3 bases and 7 bases, with 10 bases remaining between them. Germline CDR1 is ENHRY and CDR2 is SYGVKD. CDR3 amino acids: CAISDREWNIQYF. The DNA for the CDR3 is TGTGCCATCAGTGACCGGGAGTGGAACATTCAGTACTTC.

The gene calls are TRBV29-1 and TRBJ1-1, with a weak D call TRBD1 (6 bases). Germline CDR1 is SQVTM and CDR2 is ANQGSEA. CDR3 size: 16 residues. V was shortened by 3 bases and J by 6 bases, with 23 bases between the two germline ends. In nucleotides, the CDR3 is TGCAGCGTTGAGGGGGTACAGGGAAGGGTAGACGCTGAAGCTTTCTTT. Protein product: CSVEGVQGRVDAEAFF.

This clone was observed a single time. This chain links TRBV11-2 with TRBJ2-2; tentative D call: TRBD2 (6 bases). Trimming cost V 7 bases and J 3 bases, with 15 bases left between them. The CDR3 has 15 residues. Per germline, CDR1 SGHAT and CDR2 FQNNGV. The CDR3: CASITEGPDTGELFF. CDR3 coding DNA: TGTGCCAGCATCACGGAGGGGCCCGACACCGGGGAGCTGTTTTTT. The entire variable domain, with the rest obtained from reference TRBV11-2 and TRBJ2-2, is as follows: EAGVAQSPRYKIIEKRQSVAFWCNPISGHATLYWYQQILGQGPKLLIQFQNNGVVDDSQLPKDRFSAERLKGVDSTLKIQPAKLEDSAVYLCASITEGPDTGELFFGEGSRLTVL.

The chain uses TRBV7-6 and TRBJ2-1; D is perhaps TRBD2 (6 bases). With 2 bases removed from V and 4 bases from J, the gap between germline ends came to 15 bases. Germline V gene sequence: CDR1 SGHVS, CDR2 FNYEAQ. CDR3 length: 16 residues. CDR3 protein: CASSLRGVAAYNEQFF. CDR3 coding DNA: TGTGCCAGCAGCTTACGAGGCGTAGCGGCGTACAATGAGCAGTTCTTC.

This clone was seen a single time. The chain employs TRBV27 and TRBJ2-3; possibly TRBD2 for D (7 bases). The CDR3 runs 16 residues. V gave up 2 bases and J gave up 5 bases, with 17 bases separating them. Per germline, CDR1 MNHEY and CDR2 SMNVEV (reference sequence). The CDR3 bases are TGTGCCAGCAGTTTAGAACCCCGGGGGGCCAGAGATACGCAGTATTTT. This gives the protein CASSLEPRGARDTQYF.

This clone has only one observation. This chain joins TRBV29-1 and TRBJ1-1; the match to TRBD1 covers 11 bases. V dropped 4 bases and J dropped 4; count of bases not matched to a gene: 8. CDR1 is SQVTM and CDR2 is ANQGSEA in the germline V gene. The CDR3 sequence is 15 residues long. CDR3 sequence (DNA): TGCAGCGTTGCTGCCGGGACAGGGGGTGGCACTGAAGCTTTCTTT. Its protein product is CSVAAGTGGGTEAFF.

The chain employs TRBV6-5 and TRBJ1-2, with TRBD1 identical over 7 bases. V shed 5 bases and J 5 bases; nucleotides not matched to a gene: 8. Per germline, CDR1 MNHEY and CDR2 SVGAGI. CDR3 length equals 14 residues. Written as DNA, the CDR3 is TGTGCCAGCAGTGAGGGACAGTCCTTATATGGCTACACCTTC. It translates to CASSEGQSLYGYTF.

The V call is TRBV5-4, the J call TRBJ1-5; TRBD1 might be the D (5 bases). The V gene's germline CDR1 is SGHNT and CDR2 YYREEE (reference sequence). The CDR3 contains 14 residues. Trimming took off 1 base at V and 1 base at J, with 6 bases between the two ends. The CDR3 coding sequence is TGTGCCAGCAGCTTGTGGGGCAGCAATCAGCCCCAGCATTTT. Its protein product is CASSLWGSNQPQHF.

This chain uses TRBV19 with TRBJ1-1; D is perhaps TRBD1 (5 bases). Trimming shortened V by 4 bases and J by 0 bases, and 15 bases separated the two germline ends. Germline CDR1 reads LNHDA; CDR2 reads SQIVND (reference sequence). CDR3 size: 16 residues. As DNA, the CDR3 is TGTGCCAGTAGTACGGAAGAGACAGCTATGAACACTGAAGCTTTCTTT. Protein product: CASSTEETAMNTEAFF. The full variable domain, with the rest looked up from reference TRBV19 and TRBJ1-1, is DGGITQSPKYLFRKEGQNVTLSCEQNLNHDAMYWYRQDPGQGLRLIYYSQIVNDFQKGDIAEGYSVSREKKESFPLTVTSAQKNPTAFYLCASSTEETAMNTEAFFGQGTRLTVV.

CDR3 sequence: CASSPWADISMNTEAFF. CDR3 nucleotide sequence: TGTGCCAGCTCACCGTGGGCTGATATCTCAATGAACACTGAAGCTTTCTTT. The chain uses TRBV18 and TRBJ1-1; unclear D gene. Trimming removed 3 bases at V and 0 bases at J, with 17 bases between. The CDR3 length is 17 residues. The germline V gene has CDR1 KGHSH and CDR2 LQKENI.